Listed here are 22 T cell receptor beta chains from one sample, sequenced in a study of T cell repertoires in cytomegalovirus infection. MiXCR, applied by TCRdb to the reads, yields one record per CDR3 protein. The sample has approximately 490,000 distinct CDR3 sequences, roughly 12% seen once. The specimen was PBMCs. Receptors were obtained from a human donor in good health (CMV status not recorded). Some clones in this sample may be carry-over from other donors' samples.

In its sample, this clonotype was seen a few times. The genes are TRBV6-1 and TRBJ2-2; 12 bases line up with TRBD2. The germline CDR1 and CDR2 sequences are MNHNS and SASEGT. The CDR3 consists of 19 residues. V dropped 6 bases and J dropped 0; count of bases not matched to a gene: 11. The DNA for the CDR3 is TGTGCCAGCAGGGGGACAGGCTGGACTAGCGGGGCGAACACCGGGGAGCTGTTTTTT. Amino acids: CASRGTGWTSGANTGELFF.

The J gene is TRBJ2-1, the V gene TRBV25-1, with D uncertain. The V gene's germline CDR1 is MGHDK and CDR2 SYGVNS. This CDR3 has 16 amino acids. The V end lost 3 bases, the J end lost 6 bases, and 18 bases lay between the germline ends. This CDR3 reads CASSDARWEAPNEQFF. CDR3 in DNA: TGTGCCAGCAGTGACGCTAGGTGGGAAGCACCCAATGAGCAGTTCTTC.

This clonotype was seen many times. The J gene is TRBJ1-3, the V gene TRBV4-2; D uncertain. The germline V and J ends were trimmed by 0 bases and 1 base, with 7 bases remaining between them. Germline assignment: CDR1 LGHNA and CDR2 YNFKEQ. The CDR3 extends over 15 amino acids. CDR3 loop: CASSQDPDSGNTIYF. CDR3 nucleotides: TGTGCCAGCAGCCAAGATCCAGATTCTGGAAACACCATATATTTT.

The table lists this clonotype with a few counts. V usage is TRBV6-1 and J usage is TRBJ2-7; 7 positions match TRBD1. The CDR3 covers 15 residues. Germline CDR1 reads MNHNS; CDR2 reads SASEGT. V was pared by 6 bases and J by 4 bases, with 12 bases of the junction left unmatched. Here the CDR3 reads CASSRTRDSHYEQYF. Here the CDR3 DNA reads TGTGCCAGCAGCCGTACGAGGGACAGCCATTACGAGCAGTACTTC.

CDR3 coding DNA: TGTGCCAGCCGAGATAGAAACACCATATATTTT. Its translation is CASRDRNTIYF. The chain links TRBV6-5 to TRBJ1-3; D call uncertain. In germline, CDR1 is MNHEY, CDR2 SVGAGI. The ends were cut back, 8 bases at V and 5 bases at J, with 7 bases in the middle. The CDR3 is 11 amino acids.

This clonotype has ten or more counts. The chain combines TRBV28 with TRBJ2-1; D remains unclear. V shed 4 bases and J shed 5 bases, with 18 bases lying between them. CDR3 length: 16 residues. Germline V lookup: CDR1 MDHEN, CDR2 SYDVKM. CDR3 bases: TGTGCCAGCAGTTACGGCGTCCTCATTACGCACAATGAGCAGTTCTTC. Translating gives CASSYGVLITHNEQFF.

The CDR3 nucleotides are TGTGCCAGCAGCGTAGGCCAGTCTAATCAGCCCCAGCATTTT. Amino acids: CASSVGQSNQPQHF. The chain is built from TRBV9 and TRBJ1-5, with unresolved D. The CDR3 is made up of 14 amino acids. Between the trimmed V and J ends, which lost 0 bases and 4 bases, there was a span of 8 bases. The germline V gene has CDR1 SGDLS and CDR2 YYNGEE. The full variable domain, with the rest looked up from reference TRBV9 and TRBJ1-5, is DSGVTQTPKHLITATGQRVTLRCSPRSGDLSVYWYQQSLDQGLQFLIQYYNGEERAKGNILERFSAQQFPDLHSELNLSSLELGDSALYFCASSVGQSNQPQHFGDGTRLSIL.

This clonotype was seen only a few times. V gene TRBV3-1 combines with J gene TRBJ1-1, with TRBD1 as a possible D gene (6 bases). V was shortened by 6 bases and J by 5 bases, with 16 bases between the two germline ends. The CDR3 is made up of 14 amino acids. Germline V gene lookup returns CDR1 LGHDT and CDR2 YNNKEL (reference sequence). The CDR3, as DNA: TGTGCCAGCAGACTACAGGGAGTCAGAACTGAAGCTTTCTTT. It encodes CASRLQGVRTEAFF.

This clonotype was observed a few times. This rearrangement joins TRBV20-1 to TRBJ1-1, with unresolved D. Trimming shortened V by 1 base and J by 6 bases, and 9 bases separated the two germline ends. Germline values: CDR1 DFQATT, CDR2 SNEGSKA (reference sequence). The CDR3 is 12 residues long. The CDR3 loop is CSARGWGAEAFF. CDR3 DNA: TGCAGTGCTAGAGGATGGGGAGCTGAAGCTTTCTTT.

The chain recombines TRBV5-4 with TRBJ2-7, with 9 bases fitting TRBD2. This CDR3 comprises 16 residues. Per the germline V gene, CDR1 is SGHNT and CDR2 is YYREEE (reference sequence). Trimming cost V 0 bases and J 0 bases; bases outside gene matches: 4. The CDR3 reads CASSLAAGGHSYEQYF. The CDR3 nucleotides read TGTGCCAGCAGCTTGGCCGCGGGAGGGCACTCCTACGAGCAGTACTTC.

This clonotype has only a few counts. This chain uses TRBV3-1 with TRBJ1-2; D uncertain. Looked up from germline, CDR1 is LGHDT and CDR2 is YNNKEL (reference sequence). The CDR3 extends over 13 amino acids. V dropped 5 bases and J dropped 2 bases, with 9 bases sitting between them. The CDR3 is CASSSRENYGYTF. In DNA form, the CDR3 reads TGTGCCAGCAGCTCCCGAGAAAACTATGGCTACACCTTC.

This clonotype has only a few counts. This chain joins TRBV13 and TRBJ2-3; D may match TRBD1 or TRBD2 (5 bases each). This CDR3 comprises 16 residues. V was clipped by 5 bases and J by 6 bases, with 21 bases between them. The germline CDR1 and CDR2 sequences are PRHDT and FYEKMQ (reference sequence). The CDR3 is CASSPSGTGPRDTQYF. CDR3 in DNA: TGTGCCAGCAGCCCCAGCGGTACAGGACCCCGCGATACGCAGTATTTT.

This clonotype has a count of ten or more. The chain uses TRBV7-6 and TRBJ2-5; 7 bases fit TRBD1. CDR3 length: 15 residues. Germline loops: CDR1 SGHVS, CDR2 FNYEAQ. The J segment lost 1 base and the V segment lost 5 bases, leaving 7 bases of the junction unmatched. The CDR3 nucleotides are TGTGCCAGCAGCCACAGGGGCCGGATCCAAGAGACCCAGTACTTC. This translates into CASSHRGRIQETQYF.

This clonotype has a count of ten or more. The chain is built from TRBV27 and TRBJ2-1; no definite D call. Germline-derived CDR1 and CDR2 are MNHEY and SMNVEV (reference sequence). Trimming removed 0 bases at V and 5 bases at J, with 11 bases between. The CDR3 is made up of 15 amino acids. CDR3 residues: CASSLSVEQHNEQFF. The CDR3 DNA sequence: TGTGCCAGCAGTTTATCGGTAGAGCAGCACAATGAGCAGTTCTTC.

This clonotype was detected many times. The J gene is TRBJ2-5, the V gene TRBV11-2; D not certain. There are 16 residues in the CDR3. Germline CDR1 is SGHAT and CDR2 is FQNNGV. Between the trimmed V and J ends, which lost 2 bases and 2 bases, there was a span of 15 bases. CDR3: CASSLWAARPQETQYF. CDR3 in DNA: TGTGCCAGCAGCTTATGGGCGGCCAGACCTCAAGAGACCCAGTACTTC.

Many counts were recorded for this clonotype. J is TRBJ1-1 and V is TRBV12-3 or TRBV12-4; D remains unclear. The V end lost 6 bases, the J end lost 7 bases, and 12 bases lay between the germline ends. CDR3 length: 12 amino acids. The CDR3 sequence: CASSSRPREAFF. The CDR3 DNA reads TGTGCCAGCAGCTCCCGCCCCCGTGAAGCTTTCTTT.

This chain joins TRBV3-1 and TRBJ2-1; D is perhaps TRBD1 (6 bases). Germline-derived CDR1 and CDR2 are LGHDT and YNNKEL (reference sequence). CDR3 size: 13 residues. V gave up 5 bases and J gave up 8 bases, with 13 bases separating them. CDR3 DNA: TGTGCCAGCAGCTTACGACAGGTGGATGAGCAGTTCTTC. Its protein is CASSLRQVDEQFF.

There are many counts of this clonotype. The chain carries TRBV4-2 and TRBJ2-2, with 12 bases aligning to TRBD2. Per the germline V gene, CDR1 is LGHNA and CDR2 is YNFKEQ. The CDR3 covers 19 residues. V lost 1 base to trimming and J lost 4 bases; unmatched junction nucleotides: 10. CDR3 sequence reads: CASSQVVLAGGSGTGELFF. CDR3 nucleotide sequence: TGTGCCAGCAGCCAAGTGGTACTAGCGGGAGGTTCCGGCACCGGGGAGCTGTTTTTT.

This clonotype was seen many times. V usage is TRBV12-3 or TRBV12-4 and J usage is TRBJ1-5; possible D gene TRBD1, 6 bases. V lost 6 bases, J lost 2 bases, and 14 bases lay in between. The CDR3 contains 15 residues. CDR3 DNA sequence: TGTGCCAGCAGCGCCGGGAGGGGGGGCAATCAGCCCCAGCATTTT. This gives the protein CASSAGRGGNQPQHF.

This clonotype was counted ten times or more. The V gene is TRBV6-1, the J gene TRBJ2-2, with D perhaps matching TRBD1 (5 bases). The CDR3 has 17 residues. Trimming stripped 6 bases from V and 5 bases from J, with 22 bases between. Germline lookup yields CDR1 MNHNS and CDR2 SASEGT. CDR3 residues: CASRPWGIEALTGELFF. The CDR3 nucleotides read TGTGCCAGCAGGCCTTGGGGCATCGAGGCGCTTACCGGGGAGCTGTTTTTT.

The chain joins TRBV5-1 to TRBJ1-2; D is uncertain. The CDR3 contains 16 residues. Trimming removed 3 bases at V and 2 bases at J, with 17 bases between. Germline CDR1 SGHRS, CDR2 YFSETQ. The CDR3 sequence is CASSSDDPALNYGYTF. The CDR3 coding sequence is TGCGCCAGCAGCTCAGACGACCCTGCCCTAAACTATGGCTACACCTTC.

The chain couples TRBV5-7 to TRBJ1-1; D is ambiguous. TRBV5-7 is annotated as an ORF whose role is uncertain. Trimming removed 4 bases at V and 9 bases at J, with 16 bases between. This CDR3 comprises 13 residues. This CDR3 is CASSPLDPSKAFF. CDR3 in DNA: TGTGCCAGCAGCCCCCTGGACCCTTCGAAAGCTTTCTTT.